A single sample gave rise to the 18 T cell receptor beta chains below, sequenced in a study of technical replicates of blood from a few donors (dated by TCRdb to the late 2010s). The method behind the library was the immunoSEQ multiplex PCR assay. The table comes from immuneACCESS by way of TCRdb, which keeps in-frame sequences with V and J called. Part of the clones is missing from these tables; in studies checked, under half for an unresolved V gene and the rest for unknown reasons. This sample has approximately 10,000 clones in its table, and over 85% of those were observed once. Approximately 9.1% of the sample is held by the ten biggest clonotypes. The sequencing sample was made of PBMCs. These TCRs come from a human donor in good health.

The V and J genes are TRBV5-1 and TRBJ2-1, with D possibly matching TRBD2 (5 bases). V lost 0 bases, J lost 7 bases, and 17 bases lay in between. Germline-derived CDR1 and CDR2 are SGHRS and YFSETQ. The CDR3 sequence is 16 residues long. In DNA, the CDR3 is TGCGCCAGCAGCTTGGCTGTAGAGACTACCCAAAATGAGCAGTTCTTC. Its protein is CASSLAVETTQNEQFF.

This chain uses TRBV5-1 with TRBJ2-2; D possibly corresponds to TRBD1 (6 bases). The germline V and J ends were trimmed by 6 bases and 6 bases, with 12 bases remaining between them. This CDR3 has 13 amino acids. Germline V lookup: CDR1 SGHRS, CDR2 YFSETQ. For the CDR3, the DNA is TGCGCCAGCACCCTCACAGGGCCCGGGGAGCTGTTTTTT. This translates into CASTLTGPGELFF. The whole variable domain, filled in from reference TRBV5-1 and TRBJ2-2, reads KAGVTQTPRYLIKTRGQQVTLSCSPISGHRSVSWYQQTPGQGLQFLFEYFSETQRNKGNFPGRFSGRQFSNSRSEMNVSTLELGDSALYLCASTLTGPGELFFGEGSRLTVL.

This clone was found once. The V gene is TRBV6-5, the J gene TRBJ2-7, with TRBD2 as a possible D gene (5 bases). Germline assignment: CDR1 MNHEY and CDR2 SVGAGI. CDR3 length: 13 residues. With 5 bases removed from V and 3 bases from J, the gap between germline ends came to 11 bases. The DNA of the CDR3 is TGTGCCAGCAGTGCCGGGAATAACTACGAGCAGTACTTC. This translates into CASSAGNNYEQYF.

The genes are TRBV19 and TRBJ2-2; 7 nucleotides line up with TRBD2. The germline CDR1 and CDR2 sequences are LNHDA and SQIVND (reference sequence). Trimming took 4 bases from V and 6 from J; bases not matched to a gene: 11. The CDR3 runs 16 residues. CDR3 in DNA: TGTGCCAGTAGTACCCAGTGGGAGGGCCACGCCGGGGAGCTGTTTTTT. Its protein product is CASSTQWEGHAGELFF.

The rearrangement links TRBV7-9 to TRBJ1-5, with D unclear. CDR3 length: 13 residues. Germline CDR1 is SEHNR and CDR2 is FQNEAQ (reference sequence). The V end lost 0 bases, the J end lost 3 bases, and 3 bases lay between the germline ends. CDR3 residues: CASSLALNQPQHF. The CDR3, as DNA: TGTGCCAGCAGCTTAGCCCTCAATCAGCCCCAGCATTTT.

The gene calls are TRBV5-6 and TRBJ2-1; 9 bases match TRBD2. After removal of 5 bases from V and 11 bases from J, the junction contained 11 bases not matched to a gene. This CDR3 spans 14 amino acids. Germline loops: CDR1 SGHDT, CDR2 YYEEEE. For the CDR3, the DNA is TGTGCCAGCAGTGACGCTAGCGGGGAAACCAAGCAGTTCTTC. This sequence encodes CASSDASGETKQFF. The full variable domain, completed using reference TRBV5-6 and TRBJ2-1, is DAGVTQSPTHLIKTRGQQVTLRCSPKSGHDTVSWYQQALGQGPQFIFQYYEEEERQRGNFPDRFSGHQFPNYSSELNVNALLLGDSALYLCASSDASGETKQFFGPGTRLTVL.

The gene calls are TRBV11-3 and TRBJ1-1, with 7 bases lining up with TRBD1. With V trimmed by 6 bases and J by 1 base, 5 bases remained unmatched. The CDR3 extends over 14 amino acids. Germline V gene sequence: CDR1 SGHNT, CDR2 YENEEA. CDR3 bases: TGTGCCAGCAGTCCAGGACAGGCGAACACTGAAGCTTTCTTT. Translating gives CASSPGQANTEAFF.

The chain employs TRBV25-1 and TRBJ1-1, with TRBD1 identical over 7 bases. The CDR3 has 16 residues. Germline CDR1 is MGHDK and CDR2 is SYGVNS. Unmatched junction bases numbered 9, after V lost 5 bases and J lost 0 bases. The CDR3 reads CASSRNRGDMNTEAFF. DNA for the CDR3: TGTGCCAGCAGTAGAAACAGGGGAGATATGAACACTGAAGCTTTCTTT. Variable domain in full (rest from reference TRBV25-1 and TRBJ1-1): EADIYQTPRYLVIGTGKKITLECSQTMGHDKMYWYQQDPGMELHLIHYSYGVNSTEKGDLSSESTVSRIRTEHFPLTLESARPSHTSQYLCASSRNRGDMNTEAFFGQGTRLTVV.

The DNA of the CDR3 is TGTGCCAGCTCCCGGGAGGGCTCAGAGACCCAGTACTTC. Amino acids: CASSREGSETQYF. The chain recombines TRBV6-5 with TRBJ2-5, with 8 nucleotides matching TRBD2. The CDR3 covers 13 residues. Trimming removed 8 bases from V and 4 bases from J; junction bases left unmatched: 6. Germline CDR1 and CDR2: MNHEY and SVGAGI.

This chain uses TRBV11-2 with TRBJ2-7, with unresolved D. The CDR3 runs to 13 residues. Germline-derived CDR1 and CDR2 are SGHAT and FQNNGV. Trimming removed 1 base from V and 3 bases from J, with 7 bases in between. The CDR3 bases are TGTGCCAGCAGCTTAGGGGCAGGCTACGAGCAGTACTTC. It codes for CASSLGAGYEQYF.

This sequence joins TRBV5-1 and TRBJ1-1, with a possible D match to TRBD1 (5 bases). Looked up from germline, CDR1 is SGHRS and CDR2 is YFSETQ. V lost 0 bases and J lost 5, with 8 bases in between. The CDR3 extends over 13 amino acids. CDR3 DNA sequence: TGCGCCAGCAGCTTGGAAAGGGGTACTGAAGCTTTCTTT. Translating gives CASSLERGTEAFF.

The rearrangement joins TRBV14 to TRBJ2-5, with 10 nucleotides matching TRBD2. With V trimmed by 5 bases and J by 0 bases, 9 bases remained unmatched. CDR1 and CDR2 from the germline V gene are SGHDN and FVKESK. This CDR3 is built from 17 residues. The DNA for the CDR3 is TGTGCCAGCAGCAACCGATTGGGACTAGCGTACCAAGAGACCCAGTACTTC. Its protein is CASSNRLGLAYQETQYF.

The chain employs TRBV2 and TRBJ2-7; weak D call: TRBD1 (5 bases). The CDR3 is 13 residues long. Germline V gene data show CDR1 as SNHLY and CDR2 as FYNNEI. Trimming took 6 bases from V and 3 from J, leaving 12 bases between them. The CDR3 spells CASRPTEFYEQYF. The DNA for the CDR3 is TGTGCCAGCAGGCCGACAGAATTCTACGAGCAGTACTTC.

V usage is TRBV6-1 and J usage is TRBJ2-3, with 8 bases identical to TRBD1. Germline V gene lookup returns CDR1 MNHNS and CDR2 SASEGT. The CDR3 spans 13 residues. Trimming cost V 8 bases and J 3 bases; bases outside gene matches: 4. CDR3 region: CASRDRTTDTQYF. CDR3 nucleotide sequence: TGTGCCAGCCGGGACAGGACTACAGATACGCAGTATTTT.

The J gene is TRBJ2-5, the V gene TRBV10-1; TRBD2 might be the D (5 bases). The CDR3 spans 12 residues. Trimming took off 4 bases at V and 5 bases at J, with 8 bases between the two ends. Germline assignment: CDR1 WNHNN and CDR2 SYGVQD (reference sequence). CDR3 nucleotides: TGCGCCAGCAGTGGCTCGGGGGAGACCCAGTACTTC. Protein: CASSGSGETQYF.

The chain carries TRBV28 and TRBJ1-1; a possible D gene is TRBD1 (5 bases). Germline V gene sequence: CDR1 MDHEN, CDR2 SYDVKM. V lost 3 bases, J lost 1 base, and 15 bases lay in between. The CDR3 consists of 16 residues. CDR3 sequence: CASSFGDGGANTEAFF. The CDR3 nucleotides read TGTGCCAGCAGTTTTGGGGACGGGGGAGCGAACACTGAAGCTTTCTTT.

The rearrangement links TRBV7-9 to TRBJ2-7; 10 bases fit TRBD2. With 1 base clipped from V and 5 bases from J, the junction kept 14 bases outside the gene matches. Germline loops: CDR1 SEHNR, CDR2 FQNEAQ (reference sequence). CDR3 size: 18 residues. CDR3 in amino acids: CASSLDWSSGSFWNEQYF. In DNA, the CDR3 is TGTGCCAGCAGCTTAGATTGGTCTAGCGGGAGTTTTTGGAACGAGCAGTACTTC.

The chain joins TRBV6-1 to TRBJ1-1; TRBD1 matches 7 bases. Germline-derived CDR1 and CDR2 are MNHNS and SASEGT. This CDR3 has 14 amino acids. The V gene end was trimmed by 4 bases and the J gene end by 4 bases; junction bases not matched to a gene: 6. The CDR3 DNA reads TGTGCCAGCAGTGTACAGGGGTTCGGCACTGAAGCTTTCTTT. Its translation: CASSVQGFGTEAFF.